This T cell receptor beta chain was recorded in a study of blood T cell repertoires in COVID-19. CDR3 length equals 12 residues. The V end lost 5 bases, the J end lost 4 bases, and 8 bases lay between the germline ends. Germline V gene data show CDR1 as MNHEY and CDR2 as SVGEGT. Measured with immunoSEQ multiplex PCR; TCRdb has only the in-frame clones, and not every one. Among tens of thousands of clones, 90% were seen once, and the ten largest hold 5% to 6.5%. The TCR originated in a man between 50 and 59 years old with acute or convalescent COVID-19. V is TRBV6-2 or TRBV6-3 and J is TRBJ1-2; D is unclear. Sequencing input: peripheral blood. CDR3 DNA sequence: TGTGCCAGCAGTCCCGGGGTCTATGGCTACACCTTC. Its translation: CASSPGVYGYTF.